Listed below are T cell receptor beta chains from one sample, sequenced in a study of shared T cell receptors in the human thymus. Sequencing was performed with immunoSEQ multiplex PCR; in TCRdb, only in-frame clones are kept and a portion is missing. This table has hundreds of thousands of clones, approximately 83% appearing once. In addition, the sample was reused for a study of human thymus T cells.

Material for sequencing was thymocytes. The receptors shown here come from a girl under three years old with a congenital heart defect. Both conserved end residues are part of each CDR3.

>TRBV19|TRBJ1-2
CATSDREARGYTF
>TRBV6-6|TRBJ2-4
CASSPKAVAKNIQYF
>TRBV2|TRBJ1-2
CASSEALGPGQPLNGYTF
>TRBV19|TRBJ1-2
CASSIQTGNYGYTF
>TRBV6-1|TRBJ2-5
CASSEMTSGAKPCQETQYF
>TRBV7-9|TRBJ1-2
CASSLGGSYGYTF
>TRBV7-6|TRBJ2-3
CASSLLGRGPFKYYTDTQYF
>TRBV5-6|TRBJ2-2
CASSGTGAYTGELFF
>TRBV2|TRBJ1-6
CASSTYTGNNSPLHF
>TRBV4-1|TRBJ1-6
CASSQRGMAGGSPLHF
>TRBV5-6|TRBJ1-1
CASSRLGGDPNTEAFF
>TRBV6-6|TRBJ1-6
CASSYSRQVAYSPLHF
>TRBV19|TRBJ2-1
CASSTGGPEDVYNEQFF
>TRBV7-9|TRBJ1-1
CASSGDSLQAFF
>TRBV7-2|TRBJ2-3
CASSSGTSGTDTQYF
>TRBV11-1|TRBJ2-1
CASSMTGTGLGEQFF
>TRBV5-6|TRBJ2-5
CASSARETQYF
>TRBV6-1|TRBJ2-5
CASRREGGVVETQYF
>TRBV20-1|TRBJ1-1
CSASQGPEAFF
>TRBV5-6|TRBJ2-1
CASSVVQGYNEQFF
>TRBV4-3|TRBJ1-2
CASSPTAVQRDGYTF
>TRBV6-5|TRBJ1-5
CASRGTVNQPQHF
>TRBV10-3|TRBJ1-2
CAISENPPPGQSCGYGYTF
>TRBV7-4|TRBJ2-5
CASSLTQDIFETQYF
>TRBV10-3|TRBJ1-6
CAISASMTGEGVYYSPLHF
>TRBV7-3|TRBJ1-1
CASSLTIELTRQPTNTEAFF
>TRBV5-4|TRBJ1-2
CASSLEGGQRAGTNYGYTF
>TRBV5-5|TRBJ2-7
CASTNGQGNYEQYF
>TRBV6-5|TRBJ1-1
CASSEGHLNTEAFF
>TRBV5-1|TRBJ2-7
CASSLGHGEFEQYF
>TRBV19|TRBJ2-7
CASSIGGHDYEQYF
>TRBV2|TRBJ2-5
CASSGGGLETQYF
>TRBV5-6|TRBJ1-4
CASSISVGEKLFF
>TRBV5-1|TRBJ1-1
CASSAPTGPGPKSSEAFF
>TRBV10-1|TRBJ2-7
CASSDPGGYEQYF
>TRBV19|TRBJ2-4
CASSIRGGLAKNIQYF
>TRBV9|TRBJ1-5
CASSVGGGGTDSNQPQHF
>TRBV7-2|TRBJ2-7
CASSLSLTSGGSYEQYF
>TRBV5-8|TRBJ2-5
CASSLAGRAQETQYF
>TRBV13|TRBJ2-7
CASRGLDYEQYF
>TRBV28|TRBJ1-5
CASSQYQGEKVCNQPQHF
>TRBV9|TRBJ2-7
CASSVVPRRSLGEQYF
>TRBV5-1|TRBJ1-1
CASRLLHRDRDLGNTEAFF
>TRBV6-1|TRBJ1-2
CASSQFQGEKDGYTF
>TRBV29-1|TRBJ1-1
CSGVGGLTEAFF
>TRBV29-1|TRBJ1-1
CSVEGGIYRDPDTEAFF
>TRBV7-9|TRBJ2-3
CASSLGQTDTQYF
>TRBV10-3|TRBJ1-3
CAISESTEGWGNTIYF
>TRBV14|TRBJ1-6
CASSHNRAPYSPLHF